This is a list of T cell receptor beta chains from one sample in a study of fetal regulatory T cell absence and autoimmunity. Assay: immunoSEQ multiplex PCR; the TCRdb copy retains only in-frame clones and omits some. The sample carries about 95,000 clones, about 78% recorded once. The specimen was pancreas tissue. Every receptor here comes from a male donor with IPEX syndrome. Both conserved end residues are trimmed from each CDR3. The order of the fields is clone size, J gene, V gene, CDR3 protein. Rows may omit the clone size; those that give it use once, few, many or a size class.

>NA|TRBJ1-2|TRBV7-2
ASSLAGTALNYGYT
>NA|TRBJ2-3|TRBV19
ASSPRQEMPDTQY
>few|TRBJ2-1|TRBV6-5
ASSYPPAYEQF
>few|TRBJ2-7|TRBV6-5
ASSSLAGDYEQY
>NA|TRBJ2-7|TRBV5-1
ASSLNQRGREQY
>NA|TRBJ2-7|TRBV19
ASSIDLDLLSYEQY
>NA|TRBJ1-2|TRBV6-1
ASSEDGTGNNYGYT
>NA|TRBJ2-3|TRBV19
ASIGQGNTQY
>NA|TRBJ2-7|TRBV6-1
ASSVGQGYYEQY
>few|TRBJ2-1|TRBV9
ASSATSVNEQF
>NA|TRBJ2-1|TRBV10-3
AISSGGAWNEQF
>NA|TRBJ2-3|TRBV11-1
ASSLLAVPTDTQY
>NA|TRBJ1-3|TRBV10-3
AIGPKDGNTIY
>few|TRBJ1-5|TRBV30
AWSPGIQPQH
>NA|TRBJ1-1|TRBV29-1
SVGPNTEAF
>NA|TRBJ2-2|TRBV5-1
ASSLKLAGVSGELF
>NA|TRBJ2-7|TRBV27
ASSLSQGHEQY
>NA|TRBJ2-6|TRBV19
ASTGYSSGANVLT
>NA|TRBJ1-3|TRBV6-4
ASSKNRVRPLSGNTIY
>NA|TRBJ2-1|TRBV27
ASSLSGSEF
>few|TRBJ2-2|TRBV14
ASSPHRGRAGELF
>NA|TRBJ2-3|TRBV5-4
ASSLKGTDTQY
>NA|TRBJ2-7|TRBV18
ASSPSGTGSYEQY
>NA|TRBJ2-3|TRBV7-8
ASSLSAGASTDTQY
>NA|TRBJ1-6|TRBV30
AGSSYNSPLH
>NA|TRBJ1-6|TRBV5-8
ASSSPGQINSPLH
>few|TRBJ1-2|TRBV2
ASSRGTVEIYGYT
>few|TRBJ2-7|TRBV25-1
ASSDWAFYEQY
>NA|TRBJ2-4|TRBV5-6
ASSLAGTKNIQY
>NA|TRBJ2-4|TRBV6-6
ASSLGLVSKNIQY
>NA|TRBJ1-2|TRBV7-2
ASSLAGSGGYGYT
>NA|TRBJ2-5|TRBV9
ASSVAGGLETQY
>NA|TRBJ2-3|TRBV2
ASLGGLAGGRTDTQY
>NA|TRBJ1-2|TRBV6-6
ASSQGGSYGYT
>NA|TRBJ2-7|TRBV6-1
ASSETDRVL
>many|TRBJ1-5|TRBV30
AWSVQGNQPQH
>few|TRBJ1-4|TRBV9
ASSRQQGAGGEKLF
>NA|TRBJ1-2|TRBV6-6
ASSYPERGYT
>NA|TRBJ2-7|TRBV11-2
ASSLLAGGPYEQY
>NA|TRBJ2-7|TRBV7-2
ASSQKREAPYEQY
>few|TRBJ2-7|TRBV6-1
ASVKRGAEYEQY
>NA|TRBJ1-2|TRBV2
ASSEGQNYGYT
>NA|TRBJ1-2|TRBV6-1
ASSGYYGYT
>NA|TRBJ1-2|TRBV5-5
ASSPTGTNYGYT
>NA|TRBJ1-1|TRBV6-5
ASSEPLQEEAF
>NA|TRBJ2-1|TRBV19
ASSVRLAGGRGMSEQF
>NA|TRBJ2-4|TRBV27
ASSPGQGAKNIQY
>NA|TRBJ2-1|TRBV2
ASSETGTSNNEQF
>NA|TRBJ2-2|TRBV10-3
AIKQGDNPSGPNTGELF
>NA|TRBJ2-5|TRBV5-1
ASSLVRGSGTQY